The 24 T cell receptor beta chains below all came from one sample that was sequenced in a study of blood T cell repertoires in COVID-19. Only in-frame clones appear in the TCRdb table, and some are missing; sequencing was by immunoSEQ multiplex PCR. The table shows about 250,000 clones, with roughly 89% occurring only once. Sequenced input: peripheral blood. The receptor set was obtained from a woman aged 40 to 50 who had recovered from COVID-19.

This clone was recorded once. This rearrangement joins TRBV9 to TRBJ2-5; 8 nucleotides align to TRBD2. The length of the CDR3 is 15 residues. Germline V gives CDR1 SGDLS, CDR2 YYNGEE. V gave up 3 bases and J gave up 3 bases; unmatched junction bases: 7. The CDR3 is CASSATGTREETQYF. CDR3 in DNA: TGTGCCAGCAGCGCAACCGGGACTAGAGAAGAGACCCAGTACTTC.

The V and J genes are TRBV2 and TRBJ1-1, with D unresolved. CDR1 is SNHLY and CDR2 is FYNNEI in the germline V gene. V was shortened by 6 bases and J by 8 bases, with 13 bases between the two germline ends. The CDR3 contains 12 residues. This chain's CDR3 is CASRWRGEEAFF. CDR3 in DNA: TGTGCCAGCAGGTGGAGAGGAGAGGAAGCTTTCTTT.

The chain recombines TRBV11-3 with TRBJ2-1, with 8 bases aligning to TRBD1. The ends lost 1 base at V and 8 bases at J; junction bases unmatched: 7. CDR3 length: 15 residues. The germline V gene has CDR1 SGHNT and CDR2 YENEEA. The chain's CDR3 is CASSLATGGSDEQFF. DNA for the CDR3: TGTGCCAGCAGCTTAGCTACAGGGGGTTCGGATGAGCAGTTCTTC. The variable domain in full, completed from reference TRBV11-3 and TRBJ2-1, reads EAGVVQSPRYKIIEKKQPVAFWCNPISGHNTLYWYLQNLGQGPELLIRYENEEAVDDSQLPKDRFSAERLKGVDSTLKIQPAELGDSAVYLCASSLATGGSDEQFFGPGTRLTVL.

The genes are TRBV10-3 and TRBJ1-1; D not resolved. Trimming took 3 bases from V and 6 from J, leaving 8 bases between them. The germline V gene encodes CDR1 ENHRY and CDR2 SYGVKD. The CDR3 totals 12 residues. The CDR3 loop is CAISDGESEAFF. CDR3 coding DNA: TGTGCCATCAGTGACGGGGAATCTGAAGCTTTCTTT.

The rearrangement links TRBV2 to TRBJ1-2, with 7 bases matching TRBD1. V gave up 4 bases and J gave up 8 bases; unmatched junction bases: 7. The CDR3 has 13 residues. Germline CDR1 reads SNHLY; CDR2 reads FYNNEI. The CDR3 sequence: CASSADRSGGYTF. CDR3 nucleotide sequence: TGTGCCAGCAGTGCGGACAGGTCAGGCGGCTACACCTTC.

The chain carries TRBV11-2 and TRBJ1-4, with a weak D call TRBD1 (5 bases). The CDR3 has 16 residues. The germline V and J ends were trimmed by 2 bases and 4 bases, with 14 bases remaining between them. CDR1 SGHAT and CDR2 FQNNGV come from the germline V gene. The CDR3 region is CASSLRGPVGNEKLFF. The DNA of the CDR3 is TGTGCCAGCAGCTTAAGGGGCCCGGTGGGTAATGAAAAACTGTTTTTT.

This chain uses TRBV2 with TRBJ2-7, with D possibly matching TRBD2 (6 bases). This CDR3 comprises 12 residues. V lost 5 bases and J 7 bases, leaving 12 bases between the germline ends. From germline, CDR1 is SNHLY and CDR2 FYNNEI. The CDR3 spells CASSRLVNEQYV. DNA of the CDR3: TGTGCCAGCAGTCGACTAGTAAATGAGCAGTACGTC.

This clone showed up just once. This chain joins TRBV27 and TRBJ2-1; a weak D match, TRBD1 (6 bases). CDR1 is MNHEY, CDR2 SMNVEV, per germline (reference sequence). With 3 bases removed from V and 3 bases from J, the gap between germline ends came to 15 bases. This CDR3 spans 16 amino acids. The DNA of the CDR3 is TGTGCCAGCAGTTTTCTAGGGACACAATACTACAATGAGCAGTTCTTC. Encoded protein: CASSFLGTQYYNEQFF.

The chain employs TRBV6-1 and TRBJ1-2, with D maybe TRBD1 (6 bases). Trimming cost V 1 base and J 6 bases, with 9 bases left between them. Germline loops: CDR1 MNHNS, CDR2 SASEGT. CDR3 length: 13 amino acids. CDR3 loop: CASSEVGGHGYTF. In nucleotides, the CDR3 is TGTGCCAGCAGTGAAGTGGGGGGGCATGGCTACACCTTC.

The rearrangement joins TRBV12-3 or TRBV12-4 to TRBJ1-2; D unresolved. Trimming shortened V by 3 bases and J by 6 bases, and 11 bases separated the two germline ends. This CDR3 contains 13 residues. CDR3 bases: TGTGCCAGCAGTTTCAGCCCGGGTGATGGCTACACCTTC. Protein: CASSFSPGDGYTF.

The rearrangement joins TRBV5-5 to TRBJ2-1; D may be TRBD1 (5 bases). This CDR3 spans 12 amino acids. Deletions cut 3 bases from V and 8 bases from J, with 9 bases between. Germline CDR1 and CDR2: SGHKS and YYEKEE (reference sequence). The CDR3 loop is CASSSQGYEQFF. The CDR3 DNA reads as TGTGCCAGCAGCTCCCAGGGCTATGAGCAGTTCTTC.

The J gene is TRBJ1-3, the V gene TRBV6-1; D is possibly TRBD1 (5 bases). Per the germline V gene, CDR1 is MNHNS and CDR2 is SASEGT. The CDR3 has 16 amino acids. Trimming cost V 4 bases and J 4 bases, with 17 bases left between them. CDR3 loop: CASSVGAGFVGNTIYF. The CDR3 DNA sequence: TGTGCCAGCAGTGTCGGGGCGGGGTTCGTAGGAAACACCATATATTTT.

This clone was recorded once. The CDR3 bases are TGTGCCAGCAGCCCCCGGACTAGCGCATTCTACGAGCAGTACTTC. Translation: CASSPRTSAFYEQYF. This chain uses TRBV7-9 with TRBJ2-7; 9 bases map to TRBD2. With V trimmed by 5 bases and J by 3 bases, 8 bases remained unmatched. Germline CDR1 and CDR2: SEHNR and FQNEAQ (reference sequence). This CDR3 contains 15 residues.

The genes are TRBV10-3 and TRBJ1-1, with no clear D. V lost 7 bases and J 1 base, leaving 13 bases between the germline ends. This CDR3 has 14 amino acids. From germline, CDR1 is ENHRY and CDR2 SYGVKD. CDR3 protein: CAITEDAGNTEAFF. Written as DNA, the CDR3 is TGTGCCATCACGGAAGACGCAGGGAACACTGAAGCTTTCTTT.

This rearrangement joins TRBV4-1 to TRBJ2-5, with D unresolved. In germline, CDR1 is MGHRA, CDR2 YSYEKL. The CDR3 contains 13 residues. V lost 0 bases, J lost 5 bases, and 7 bases lay in between. The CDR3 sequence is CASSQDIRETQYF. For the CDR3, the DNA is TGCGCCAGCAGCCAAGATATCAGGGAGACCCAGTACTTC.

This rearrangement joins TRBV7-2 to TRBJ2-1; TRBD2 matches at 11 bases. The germline V gene encodes CDR1 SGHTA and CDR2 FQGNSA. Germline trimming cut 7 bases from V and 3 bases from J; bases unmatched to any gene: 5. The CDR3 extends over 15 amino acids. This CDR3 is CASTLGTSGYNEQFF. The CDR3 nucleotides are TGTGCCAGCACACTAGGGACTAGCGGCTACAATGAGCAGTTCTTC.

The genes are TRBV27 and TRBJ1-2, with TRBD1 identical over 11 bases. CDR1 is MNHEY and CDR2 is SMNVEV in the germline V gene (reference sequence). V dropped 5 bases and J dropped 4; count of bases not matched to a gene: 6. The CDR3 is made up of 15 amino acids. This CDR3 is CASSPGQGVTYGYTF. Here the CDR3 DNA reads TGTGCCAGCAGTCCGGGACAGGGGGTGACCTATGGCTACACCTTC.

A single count supports this clone. The CDR3 DNA sequence: TGTGCCAGCAGCGTTACAGGGATCACTGGAAACACCATATATTTT. Residues: CASSVTGITGNTIYF. The J gene is TRBJ1-3, the V gene TRBV11-3; maybe TRBD1 (6 bases). The ends were cut back, 5 bases at V and 2 bases at J, with 13 bases in the middle. Germline CDR1 reads SGHNT; CDR2 reads YENEEA. This CDR3 spans 15 amino acids. Supplemented by reference TRBV11-3 and TRBJ1-3, the full variable domain reads EAGVVQSPRYKIIEKKQPVAFWCNPISGHNTLYWYLQNLGQGPELLIRYENEEAVDDSQLPKDRFSAERLKGVDSTLKIQPAELGDSAVYLCASSVTGITGNTIYFGEGSWLTVV.

V is TRBV2 and J is TRBJ2-2, with TRBD1 identical over 11 bases. The CDR3 covers 15 residues. Germline loops: CDR1 SNHLY, CDR2 FYNNEI. J gave up 7 bases and V 4 bases, and 5 bases lay outside the gene matches. This CDR3 reads CASSGRDRGVGELFF. Here the CDR3 DNA reads TGTGCCAGCAGTGGCCGGGACAGGGGGGTCGGGGAGCTGTTTTTT.

The V call is TRBV9, the J call TRBJ2-2; 14 nucleotides align to TRBD2. Germline V gene lookup returns CDR1 SGDLS and CDR2 YYNGEE. Trimming cost V 4 bases and J 10 bases; bases outside gene matches: 12. CDR3 size: 17 residues. The CDR3 loop reads CASSLSPGLAGEVELFF. CDR3 nucleotide sequence: TGTGCCAGCAGCCTTTCACCGGGACTAGCGGGAGAGGTGGAGCTGTTTTTT.

V and J are TRBV6-5 and TRBJ1-5; no clear D gene. Trimming cost V 5 bases and J 0 bases, with 11 bases left between them. Germline loops: CDR1 MNHEY, CDR2 SVGAGI. CDR3 length: 15 amino acids. Here the CDR3 DNA reads TGTGCCAGCAGTCCCCGAGTTATTAGCAATCAGCCCCAGCATTTT. Translation: CASSPRVISNQPQHF.

This rearrangement joins TRBV25-1 to TRBJ1-1; maybe TRBD1 (6 bases). This CDR3 comprises 14 residues. Germline CDR1 and CDR2: MGHDK and SYGVNS. Between the trimmed V and J ends, which lost 4 bases and 6 bases, there was a span of 15 bases. CDR3 bases: TGTGCCAGCAGTGGGGGACGCCCAGGGGCTGAAGCTTTCTTT. Its translation: CASSGGRPGAEAFF.

The DNA of the CDR3 is TGTGCCAGCAGCTTACAACAGGGCTATGGCTACACCTTC. Translating it yields CASSLQQGYGYTF. The chain has TRBV7-9 and TRBJ1-2; tentative D call: TRBD1 (6 bases). Trimming took off 2 bases at V and 4 bases at J, with 8 bases between the two ends. Germline CDR1 is SEHNR and CDR2 is FQNEAQ (reference sequence). The CDR3 has 13 residues.

V and J are TRBV24-1 and TRBJ2-4, with no clear D. Trimming took off 2 bases at V and 6 bases at J, with 7 bases between the two ends. The CDR3 spans 13 residues. Germline CDR1 is KGHDR and CDR2 is SFDVKD. The CDR3 DNA sequence: TGTGCCACCAGTGATTCGTCCCGAAACATTCAGTACTTC. Translation gives CATSDSSRNIQYF.